The clone carrying this T cell receptor (beta chain) was found a few times. The data were taken from a study of OX40 agonist ivuxolimab in advanced cancers. Overall study: Prior checkpoint blockade (anti-PD-1, anti-PD-L1 or anti-CTLA-4) was permitted; 40% had it.

Germline V CDR1 and CDR2: KGHSH, LQKENI. The CDR3 runs to 16 residues. Trimming cost V 0 bases and J 6 bases; bases outside gene matches: 9. TCRdb's copy holds only in-frame clones and misses some; the assay was immunoSEQ multiplex PCR. The sample shows 90,000 to 100,000 clones, about 88% of them seen only once. This TCR was recovered from an adult with an advanced solid tumor such as melanoma, head and neck, liver or kidney cancer. The sequenced sample was CD4+ or CD8+ T cells sorted from blood, obtained in a trial of the OX40 agonist ivuxolimab. V usage is TRBV18 and J usage is TRBJ1-1, with 8 bases aligning to TRBD1. CDR3: CASSPPRQGRSAEAFF. The CDR3 DNA follows: TGTGCCAGCTCACCACCACGACAGGGGCGGAGTGCTGAAGCTTTCTTT.